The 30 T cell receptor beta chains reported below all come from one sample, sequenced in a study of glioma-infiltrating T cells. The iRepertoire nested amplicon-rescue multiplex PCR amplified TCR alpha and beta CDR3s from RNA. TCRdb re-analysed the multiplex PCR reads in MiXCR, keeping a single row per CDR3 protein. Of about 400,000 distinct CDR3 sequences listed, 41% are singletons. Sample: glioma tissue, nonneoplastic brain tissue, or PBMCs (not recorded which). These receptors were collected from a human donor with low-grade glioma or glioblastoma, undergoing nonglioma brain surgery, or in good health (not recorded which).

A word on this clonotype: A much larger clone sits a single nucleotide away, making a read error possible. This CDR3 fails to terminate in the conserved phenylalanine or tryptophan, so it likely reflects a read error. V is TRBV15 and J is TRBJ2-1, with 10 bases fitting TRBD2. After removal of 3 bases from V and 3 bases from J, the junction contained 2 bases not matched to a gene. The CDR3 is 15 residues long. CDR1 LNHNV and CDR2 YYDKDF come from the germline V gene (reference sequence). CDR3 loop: CATSRASGSYNEQFL. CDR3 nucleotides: TGTGCCACCAGCAGGGCTAGCGGGAGCTACAATGAGCAGTTCTTA.

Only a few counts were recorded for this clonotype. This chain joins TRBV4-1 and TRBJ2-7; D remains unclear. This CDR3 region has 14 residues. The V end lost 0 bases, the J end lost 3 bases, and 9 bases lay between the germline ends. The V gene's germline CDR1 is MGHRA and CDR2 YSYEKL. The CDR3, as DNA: TGCGCCAGCAGCCAAGATTTCACTTTCTACGAGCAGTACTTC. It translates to CASSQDFTFYEQYF.

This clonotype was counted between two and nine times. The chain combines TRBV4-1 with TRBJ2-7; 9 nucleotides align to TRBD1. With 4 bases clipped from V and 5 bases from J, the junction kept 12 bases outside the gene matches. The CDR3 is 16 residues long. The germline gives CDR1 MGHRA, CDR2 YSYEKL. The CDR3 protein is CASSRLRGGQGHEQYF. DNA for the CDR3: TGCGCCAGCAGCCGTTTAAGGGGTGGACAGGGGCACGAGCAGTACTTC.

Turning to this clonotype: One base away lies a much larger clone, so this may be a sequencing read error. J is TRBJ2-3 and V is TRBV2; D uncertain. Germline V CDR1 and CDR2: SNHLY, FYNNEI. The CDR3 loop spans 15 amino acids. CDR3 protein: CPSSRLGVSTDTQYF. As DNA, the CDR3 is TGTCCCAGCAGTCGCCTCGGAGTTAGCACAGATACGCAGTATTTT.

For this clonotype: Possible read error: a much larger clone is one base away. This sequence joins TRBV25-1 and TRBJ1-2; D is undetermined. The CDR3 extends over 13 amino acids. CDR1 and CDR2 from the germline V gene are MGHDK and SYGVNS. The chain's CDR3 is CAGRSGPLDGYTF. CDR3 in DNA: TGTGCCGGCAGATCCGGGCCCCTGGATGGCTACACCTTC.

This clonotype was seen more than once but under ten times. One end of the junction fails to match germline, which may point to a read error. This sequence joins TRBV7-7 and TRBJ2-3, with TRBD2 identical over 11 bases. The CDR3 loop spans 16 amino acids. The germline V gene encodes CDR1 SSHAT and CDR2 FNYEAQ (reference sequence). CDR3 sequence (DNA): TGTGCTAGCAGCCATCTAGCGGGAGGAGGTTTAGATACGCAGTATTTT. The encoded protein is CASSHLAGGGLDTQYF.

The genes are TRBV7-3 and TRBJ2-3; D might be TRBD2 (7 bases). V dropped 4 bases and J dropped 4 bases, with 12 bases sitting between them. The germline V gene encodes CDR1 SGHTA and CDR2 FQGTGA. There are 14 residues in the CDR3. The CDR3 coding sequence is TGTGCCAGCAGCTCTAGGGGGGGCGCAGATACGCAGTATTTT. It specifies CASSSRGGADTQYF.

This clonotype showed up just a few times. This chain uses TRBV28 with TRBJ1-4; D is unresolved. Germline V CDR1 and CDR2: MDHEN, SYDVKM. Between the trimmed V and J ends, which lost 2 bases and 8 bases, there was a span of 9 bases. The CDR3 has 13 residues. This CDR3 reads CASSLRSSEKLFF. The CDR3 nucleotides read TGTGCCAGCAGTTTAAGATCCAGCGAAAAACTGTTTTTT.

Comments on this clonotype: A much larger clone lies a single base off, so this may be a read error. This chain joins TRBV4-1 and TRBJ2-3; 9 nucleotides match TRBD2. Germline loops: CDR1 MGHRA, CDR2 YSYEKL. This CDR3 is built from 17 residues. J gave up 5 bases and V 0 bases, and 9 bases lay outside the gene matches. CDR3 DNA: TGCGCCAGCAGCCAAGATACTGCGGGAGGGAGGTTAGATACGCAGTATTTT. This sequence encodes CASSQDTAGGRLDTQYF.

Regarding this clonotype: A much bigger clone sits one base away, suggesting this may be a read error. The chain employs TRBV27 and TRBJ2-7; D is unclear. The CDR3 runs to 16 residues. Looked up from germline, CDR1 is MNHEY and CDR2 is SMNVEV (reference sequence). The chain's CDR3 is CASSLLRGGSSYKQYF. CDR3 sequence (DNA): TGTGCCAGCAGTTTATTACGTGGTGGAAGCTCCTACAAGCAGTACTTC.

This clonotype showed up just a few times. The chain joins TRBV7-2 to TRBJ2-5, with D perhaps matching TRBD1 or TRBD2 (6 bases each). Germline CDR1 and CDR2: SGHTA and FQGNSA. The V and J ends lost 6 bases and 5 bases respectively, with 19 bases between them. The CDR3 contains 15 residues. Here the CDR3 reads CASSSQRGGGETQYF. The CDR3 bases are TGTGCCAGCAGTTCTCAACGAGGAGGGGGGGAGACCCAGTACTTC.

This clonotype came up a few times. The CDR3 nucleotides are TGTGCCACCTATCGTGGGACAGGGATTTATAGCAATCAGCCCCAGCATTTT. Protein product: CATYRGTGIYSNQPQHF. V is TRBV24-1 and J is TRBJ1-5; TRBD1 matches at 9 bases. The length of the CDR3 is 17 residues. The V gene's germline CDR1 is KGHDR and CDR2 SFDVKD. V dropped 9 bases and J dropped 0; count of bases not matched to a gene: 11.

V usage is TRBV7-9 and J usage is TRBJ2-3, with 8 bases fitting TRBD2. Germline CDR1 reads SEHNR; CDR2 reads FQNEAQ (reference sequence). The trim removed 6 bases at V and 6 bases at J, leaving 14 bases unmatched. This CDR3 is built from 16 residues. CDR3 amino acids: CASSSRRPGRADTQYF. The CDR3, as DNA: TGTGCCAGCAGTTCTAGGCGGCCCGGGAGGGCGGATACGCAGTATTTT.

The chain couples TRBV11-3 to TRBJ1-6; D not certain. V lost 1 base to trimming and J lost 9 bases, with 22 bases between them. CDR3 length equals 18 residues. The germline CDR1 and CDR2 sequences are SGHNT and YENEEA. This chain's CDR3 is CASSLVVRGGGQSSPLHF. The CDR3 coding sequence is TGTGCCAGCAGCTTAGTGGTACGGGGTGGCGGGCAAAGTTCACCCCTCCACTTT.

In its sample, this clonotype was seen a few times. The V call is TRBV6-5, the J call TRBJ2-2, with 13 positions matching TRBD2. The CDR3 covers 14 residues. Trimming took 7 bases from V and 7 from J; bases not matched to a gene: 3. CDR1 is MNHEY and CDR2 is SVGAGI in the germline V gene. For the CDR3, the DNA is TGTGCCAGCAAAGGACTAGCGGGAGTCGGGGAGCTGTTTTTT. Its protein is CASKGLAGVGELFF.

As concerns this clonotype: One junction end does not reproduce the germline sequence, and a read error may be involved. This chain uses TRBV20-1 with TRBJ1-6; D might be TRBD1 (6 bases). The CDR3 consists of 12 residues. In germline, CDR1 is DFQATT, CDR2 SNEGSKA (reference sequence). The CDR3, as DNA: TGCAGTGCTAGAGACAGGGGCTCACCCCTCCAGTTT. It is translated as CSARDRGSPLQF.

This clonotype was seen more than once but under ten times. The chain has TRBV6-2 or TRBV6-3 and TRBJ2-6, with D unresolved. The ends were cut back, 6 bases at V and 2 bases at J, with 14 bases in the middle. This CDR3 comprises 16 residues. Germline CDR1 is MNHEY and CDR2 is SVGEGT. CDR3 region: CASSPFFVPGANVLTF. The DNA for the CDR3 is TGTGCCAGCAGCCCCTTTTTCGTACCTGGGGCCAACGTCCTGACTTTC.

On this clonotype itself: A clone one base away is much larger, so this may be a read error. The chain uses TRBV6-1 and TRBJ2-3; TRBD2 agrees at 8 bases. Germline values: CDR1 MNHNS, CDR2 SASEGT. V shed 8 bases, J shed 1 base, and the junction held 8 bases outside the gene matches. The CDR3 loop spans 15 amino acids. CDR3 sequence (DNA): TGTGCCAGCGCTCTACTAGCGGTAGGCACAGATACGCAGTATTTT. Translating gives CASALLAVGTDTQYF.

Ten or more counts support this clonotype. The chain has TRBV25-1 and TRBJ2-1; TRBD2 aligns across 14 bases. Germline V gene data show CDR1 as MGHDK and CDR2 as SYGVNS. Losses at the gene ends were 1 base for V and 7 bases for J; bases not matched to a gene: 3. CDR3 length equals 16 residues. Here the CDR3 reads CASSESGTSGSNEQFF. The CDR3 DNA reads TGTGCCAGCAGTGAATCCGGGACTAGCGGGAGTAATGAGCAGTTCTTC.

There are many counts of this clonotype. In DNA form, the CDR3 reads TGCAGTGCTAGAGATCAGGGATACGAGCAGTACTTC. This encodes CSARDQGYEQYF. This rearrangement joins TRBV20-1 to TRBJ2-7; tentative D call: TRBD1 (5 bases). The germline V and J ends were trimmed by 0 bases and 4 bases, with 7 bases remaining between them. There are 12 residues in the CDR3. From germline, CDR1 is DFQATT and CDR2 SNEGSKA (reference sequence).

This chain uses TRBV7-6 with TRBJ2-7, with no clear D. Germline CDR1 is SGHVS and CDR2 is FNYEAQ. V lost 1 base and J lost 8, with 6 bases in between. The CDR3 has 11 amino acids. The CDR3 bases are TGTGCCAGCAGCTTAGGGAGCCAGCAGTACTTC. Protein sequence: CASSLGSQQYF.

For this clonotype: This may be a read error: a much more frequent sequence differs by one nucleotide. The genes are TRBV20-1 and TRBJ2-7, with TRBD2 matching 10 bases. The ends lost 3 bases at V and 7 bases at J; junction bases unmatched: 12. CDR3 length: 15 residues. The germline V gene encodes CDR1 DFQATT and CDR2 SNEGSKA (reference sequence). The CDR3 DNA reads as TGCAGTGCTAGCCCGCTAGCGGGAGTTGAGAATGAGCAGTACTTC. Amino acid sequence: CSASPLAGVENEQYF.

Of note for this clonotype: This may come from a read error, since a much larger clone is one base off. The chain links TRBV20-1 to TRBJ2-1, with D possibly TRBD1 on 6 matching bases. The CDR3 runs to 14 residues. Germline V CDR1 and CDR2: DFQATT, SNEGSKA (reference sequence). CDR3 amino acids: CSALTGFGYNGQFF. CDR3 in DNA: TGCAGTGCATTAACAGGGTTCGGATACAATGGGCAGTTCTTC.

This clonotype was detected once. CDR3 sequence reads: CSVEVKGWEQFF. CDR3 sequence (DNA): TGCAGCGTTGAAGTTAAGGGTTGGGAGCAGTTCTTC. The V gene is TRBV29-1, the J gene TRBJ2-1; D is undetermined. The CDR3 contains 12 residues. V was cut by 1 base and J by 10 bases, with 11 bases left in between. Per germline, CDR1 SQVTM and CDR2 ANQGSEA.

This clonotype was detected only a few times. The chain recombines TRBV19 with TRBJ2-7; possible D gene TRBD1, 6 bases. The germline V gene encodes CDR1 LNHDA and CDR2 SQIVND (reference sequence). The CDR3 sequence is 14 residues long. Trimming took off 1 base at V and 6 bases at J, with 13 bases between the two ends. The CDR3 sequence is CASSIAGTTVEQYF. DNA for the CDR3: TGTGCCAGTAGTATAGCCGGGACAACCGTCGAGCAGTACTTC.

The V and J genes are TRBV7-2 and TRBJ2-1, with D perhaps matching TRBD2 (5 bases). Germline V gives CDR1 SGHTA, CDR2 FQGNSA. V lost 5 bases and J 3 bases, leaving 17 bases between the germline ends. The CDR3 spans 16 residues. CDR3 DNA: TGTGCCAGCAGCCAAGATCTCTGGACTGACTACAATGAGCAGTTCTTC. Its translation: CASSQDLWTDYNEQFF.

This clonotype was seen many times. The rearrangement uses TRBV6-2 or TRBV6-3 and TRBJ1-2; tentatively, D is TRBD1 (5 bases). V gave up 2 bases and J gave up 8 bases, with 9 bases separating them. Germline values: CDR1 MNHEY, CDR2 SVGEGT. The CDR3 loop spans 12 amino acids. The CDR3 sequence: CASSYGTDGYTF. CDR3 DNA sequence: TGTGCCAGCAGTTACGGGACTGACGGCTACACCTTC.

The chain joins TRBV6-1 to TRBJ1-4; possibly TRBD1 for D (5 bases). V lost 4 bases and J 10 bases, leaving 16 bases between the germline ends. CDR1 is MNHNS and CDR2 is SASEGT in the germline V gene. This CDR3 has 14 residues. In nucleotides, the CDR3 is TGTGCCAGCAGTGCCCAGGGAAGCGGGGGAAAACTGTTTTTT. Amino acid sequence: CASSAQGSGGKLFF.

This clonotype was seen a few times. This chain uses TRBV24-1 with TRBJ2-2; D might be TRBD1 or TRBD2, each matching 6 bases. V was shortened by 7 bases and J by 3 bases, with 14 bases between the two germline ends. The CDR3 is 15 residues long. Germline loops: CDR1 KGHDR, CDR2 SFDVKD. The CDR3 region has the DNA TGTGCCACCAGGGCGCGGGACACCCACACCGGGGAGCTGTTTTTT. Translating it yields CATRARDTHTGELFF.

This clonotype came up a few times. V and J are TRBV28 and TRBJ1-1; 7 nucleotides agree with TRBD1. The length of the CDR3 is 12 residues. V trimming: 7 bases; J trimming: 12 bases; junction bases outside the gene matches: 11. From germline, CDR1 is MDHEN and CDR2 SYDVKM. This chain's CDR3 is CASTGWDSQSFF. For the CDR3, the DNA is TGTGCCAGCACCGGATGGGACAGCCAGTCTTTCTTT.